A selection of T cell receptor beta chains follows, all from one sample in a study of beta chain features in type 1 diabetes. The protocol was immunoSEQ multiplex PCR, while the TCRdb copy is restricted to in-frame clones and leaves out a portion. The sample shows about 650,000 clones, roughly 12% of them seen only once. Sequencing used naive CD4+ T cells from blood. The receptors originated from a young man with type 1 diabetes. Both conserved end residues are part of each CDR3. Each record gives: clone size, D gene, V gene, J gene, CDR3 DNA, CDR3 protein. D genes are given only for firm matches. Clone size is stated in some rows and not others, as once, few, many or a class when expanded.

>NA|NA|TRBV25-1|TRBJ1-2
TGTGCCAGCAGTGTCAACAGGGAACGGGACTATGGCTACACCTTC
CASSVNRERDYGYTF
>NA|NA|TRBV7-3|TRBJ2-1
TGTGCCAGCAGCCCCGAACAAGGCCATCTGTTCTTC
CASSPEQGHLFF
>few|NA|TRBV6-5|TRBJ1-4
TGTGCCAGCAGTTACAATTCGGGAGTCGGGCGAAAACTGTTTTTT
CASSYNSGVGRKLFF
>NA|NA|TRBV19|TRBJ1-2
TGTGCCAGTAGTTCGGTTACCTATGGCTACACCTTC
CASSSVTYGYTF
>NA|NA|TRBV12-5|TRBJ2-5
TGTGCTAGTGGGGACCCGGGGGCCCGGGAGACCCAGTACTTC
CASGDPGARETQYF
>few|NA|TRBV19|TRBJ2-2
TGTGCCAGTAGTATAGGGAAGGGGGAGCTGTTTTTT
CASSIGKGELFF
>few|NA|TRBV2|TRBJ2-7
TGTGCCAGCAGTGATGGAGGCGAGCAGTACTTC
CASSDGGEQYF
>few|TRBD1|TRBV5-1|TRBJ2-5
TGCGCCAGCAGCGGGGGACAGGACCAAGAGACCCAGTACTTC
CASSGGQDQETQYF
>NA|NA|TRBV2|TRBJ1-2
TGTGCCAGCAGCAGGGCCCTCTCGAGGGGCTACACCTTC
CASSRALSRGYTF
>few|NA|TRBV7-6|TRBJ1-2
TGTGCCAGCAGCCCGGATCCGAACTATGGCTACACCTTC
CASSPDPNYGYTF
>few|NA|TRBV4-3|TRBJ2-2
TGCGCCAGCAGCCAAGATAGGGGTAACACCGGGGAGCTGTTTTTT
CASSQDRGNTGELFF
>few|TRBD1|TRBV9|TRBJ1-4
TGTGCCAGCAGCGAGCGGACAGGCCAGGGTGCTCTTGAAAAACTGTTTTTT
CASSERTGQGALEKLFF
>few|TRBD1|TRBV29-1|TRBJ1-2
TGCAGCGTTGTTGGGACAGGGTATTTTGGGGGCTACACCTTC
CSVVGTGYFGGYTF
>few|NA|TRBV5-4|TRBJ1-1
TGTGCCAGCAGCTTGGAGCAGGGTACGACTGAAGCTTTCTTT
CASSLEQGTTEAFF
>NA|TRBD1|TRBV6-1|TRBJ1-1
TGTGCCAGCAGCGCGGGACAGGGGGCGTACACTGAAGCTTTCTTT
CASSAGQGAYTEAFF
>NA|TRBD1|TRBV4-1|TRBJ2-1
TGCGCCAGCAGCCAAAGGGCGGACAGGGAGTTCGATGAGCAGTTCTTC
CASSQRADREFDEQFF
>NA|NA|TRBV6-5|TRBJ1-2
TGTGCCAGCAGTGAAGCGGTCCAACGCGGCTACACCTTC
CASSEAVQRGYTF
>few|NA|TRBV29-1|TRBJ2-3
TGCAGCGTTGAACTTAGACGACCTAGCACAGATACGCAGTATTTT
CSVELRRPSTDTQYF